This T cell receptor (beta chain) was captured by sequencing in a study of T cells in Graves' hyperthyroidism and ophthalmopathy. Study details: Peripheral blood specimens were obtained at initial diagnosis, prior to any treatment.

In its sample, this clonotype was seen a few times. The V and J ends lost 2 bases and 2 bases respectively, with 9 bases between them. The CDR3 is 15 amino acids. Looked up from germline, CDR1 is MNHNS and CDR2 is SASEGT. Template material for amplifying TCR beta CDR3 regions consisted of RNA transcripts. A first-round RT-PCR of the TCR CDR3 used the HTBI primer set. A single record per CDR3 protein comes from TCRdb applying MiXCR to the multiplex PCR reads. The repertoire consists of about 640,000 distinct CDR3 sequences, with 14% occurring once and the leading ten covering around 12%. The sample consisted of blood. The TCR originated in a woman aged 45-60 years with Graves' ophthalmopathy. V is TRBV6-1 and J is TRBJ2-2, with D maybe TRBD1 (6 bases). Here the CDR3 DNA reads TGTGCCAGCAGTGAACGAGGGACAAACACCGGGGAGCTGTTTTTT. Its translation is CASSERGTNTGELFF.